The T cell receptor (beta chain) described here comes from a study of blood T cell repertoires in COVID-19. After removal of 5 bases from V and 1 base from J, the junction contained 5 bases not matched to a gene. This CDR3 is built from 14 residues. The germline V gene has CDR1 SGHRS and CDR2 YFSETQ. Profiling relied on immunoSEQ multiplex PCR, and the TCRdb table lists in-frame clones only, not all of them. Here the sample spans around 130,000 clones, approximately 87% being singletons. This sequence originates from a man in his fifties or sixties with acute or convalescent COVID-19. The chain is built from TRBV5-1 and TRBJ1-1, with TRBD1 identical over 7 bases. The specimen was peripheral blood. CDR3 loop: CASRTGQANTEAFF. CDR3 bases: TGCGCCAGCAGAACCGGACAGGCGAACACTGAAGCTTTCTTT.